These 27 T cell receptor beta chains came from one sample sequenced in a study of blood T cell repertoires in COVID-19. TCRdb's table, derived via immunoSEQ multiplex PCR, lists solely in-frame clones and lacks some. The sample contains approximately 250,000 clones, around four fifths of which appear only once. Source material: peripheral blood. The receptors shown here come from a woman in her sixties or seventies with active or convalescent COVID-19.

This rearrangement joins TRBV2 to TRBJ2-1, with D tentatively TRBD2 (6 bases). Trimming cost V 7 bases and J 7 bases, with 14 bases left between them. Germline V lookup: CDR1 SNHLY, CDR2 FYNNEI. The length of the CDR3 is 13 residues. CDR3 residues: CASTAGLGNEQFF. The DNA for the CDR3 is TGTGCCAGCACGGCGGGATTGGGAAATGAGCAGTTCTTC.

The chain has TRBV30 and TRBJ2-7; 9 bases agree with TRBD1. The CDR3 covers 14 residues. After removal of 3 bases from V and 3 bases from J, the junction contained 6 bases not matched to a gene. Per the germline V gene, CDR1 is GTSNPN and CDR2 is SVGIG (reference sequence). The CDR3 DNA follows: TGTGCCTGGAGACAGGGGGCCGCCCTCTACGAGCAGTACTTC. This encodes CAWRQGAALYEQYF.

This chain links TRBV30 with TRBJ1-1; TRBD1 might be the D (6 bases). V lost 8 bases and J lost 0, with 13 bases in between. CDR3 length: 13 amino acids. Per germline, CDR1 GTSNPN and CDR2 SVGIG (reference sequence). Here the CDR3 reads CAQGSRMNTEAFF. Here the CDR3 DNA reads TGTGCCCAGGGGAGCAGGATGAACACTGAAGCTTTCTTT.

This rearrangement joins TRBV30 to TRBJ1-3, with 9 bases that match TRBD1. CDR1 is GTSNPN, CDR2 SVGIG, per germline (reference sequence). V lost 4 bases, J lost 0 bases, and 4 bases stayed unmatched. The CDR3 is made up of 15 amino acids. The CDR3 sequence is CAWTTGGVSGNTIYF. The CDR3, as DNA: TGTGCCTGGACCACAGGGGGCGTCTCTGGAAACACCATATATTTT.

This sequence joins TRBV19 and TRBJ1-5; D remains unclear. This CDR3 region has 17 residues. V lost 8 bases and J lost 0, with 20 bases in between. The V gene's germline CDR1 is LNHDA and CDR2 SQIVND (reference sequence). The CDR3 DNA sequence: TGTGCCAGTCTCCCGGGTAGTGGCGAATATAGCAATCAGCCCCAGCATTTT. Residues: CASLPGSGEYSNQPQHF.

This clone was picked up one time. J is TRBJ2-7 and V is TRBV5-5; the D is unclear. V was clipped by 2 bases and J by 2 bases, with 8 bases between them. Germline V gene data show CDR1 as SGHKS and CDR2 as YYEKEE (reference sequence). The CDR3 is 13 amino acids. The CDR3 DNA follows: TGTGCCAGCAGCTTTAGTCTCACCTACGAGCAGTACGTC. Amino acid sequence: CASSFSLTYEQYV.

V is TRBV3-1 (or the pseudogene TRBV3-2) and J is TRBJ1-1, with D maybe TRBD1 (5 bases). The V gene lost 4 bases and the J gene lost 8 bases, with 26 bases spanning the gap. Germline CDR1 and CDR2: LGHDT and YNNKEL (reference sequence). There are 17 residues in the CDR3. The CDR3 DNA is TGTGCCAGCAGCCGATATGGGGCAGCTGGGGAATTAGGCGAAGCTTTCTTT. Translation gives CASSRYGAAGELGEAFF.

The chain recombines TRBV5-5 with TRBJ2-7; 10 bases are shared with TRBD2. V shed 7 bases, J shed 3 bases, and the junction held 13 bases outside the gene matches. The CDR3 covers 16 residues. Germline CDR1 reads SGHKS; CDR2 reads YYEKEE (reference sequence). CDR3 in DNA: TGTGCCAGCCGAACACTGACTAGCGGGCCGGTCTACGAGCAGTACTTC. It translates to CASRTLTSGPVYEQYF.

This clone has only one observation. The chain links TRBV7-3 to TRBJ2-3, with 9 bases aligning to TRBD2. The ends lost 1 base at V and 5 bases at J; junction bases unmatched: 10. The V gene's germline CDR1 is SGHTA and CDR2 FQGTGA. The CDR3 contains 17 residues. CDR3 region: CASSLMPLSTSGDTQYF. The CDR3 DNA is TGTGCCAGCAGCTTAATGCCCCTCTCGACTAGCGGAGATACGCAGTATTTT.

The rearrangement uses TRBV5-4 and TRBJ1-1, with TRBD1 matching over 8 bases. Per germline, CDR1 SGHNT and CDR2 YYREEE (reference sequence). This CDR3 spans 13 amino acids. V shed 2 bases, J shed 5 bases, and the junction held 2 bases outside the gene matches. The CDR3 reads CASSLQGVTEAFF. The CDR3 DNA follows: TGTGCCAGCAGCTTACAGGGGGTTACTGAAGCTTTCTTT.

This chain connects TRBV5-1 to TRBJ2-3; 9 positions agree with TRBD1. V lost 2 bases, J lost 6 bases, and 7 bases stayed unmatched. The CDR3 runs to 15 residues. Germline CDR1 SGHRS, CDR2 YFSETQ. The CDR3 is CASSLQGALLDTQYF. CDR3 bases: TGCGCCAGCAGCTTACAGGGGGCCCTCTTGGATACGCAGTATTTT.

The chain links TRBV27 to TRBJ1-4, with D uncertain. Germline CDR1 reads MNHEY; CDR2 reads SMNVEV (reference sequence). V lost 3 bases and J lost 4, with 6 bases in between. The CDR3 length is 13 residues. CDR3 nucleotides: TGTGCCAGCAGTTTGCAGATTAATGAAAAACTGTTTTTT. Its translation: CASSLQINEKLFF.

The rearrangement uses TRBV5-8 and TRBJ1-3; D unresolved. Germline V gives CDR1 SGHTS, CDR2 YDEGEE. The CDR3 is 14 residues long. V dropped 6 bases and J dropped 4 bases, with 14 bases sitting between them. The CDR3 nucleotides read TGTGCCAGCACCCCGAGCGGGTCGGGAAACACCATATATTTT. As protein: CASTPSGSGNTIYF.

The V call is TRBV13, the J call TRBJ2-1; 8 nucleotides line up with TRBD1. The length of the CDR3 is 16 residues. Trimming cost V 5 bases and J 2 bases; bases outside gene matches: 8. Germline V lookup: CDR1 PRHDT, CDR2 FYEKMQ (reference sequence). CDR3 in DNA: TGTGCCAGCAGCCGCCTAGGACAGGGAACCTACAATGAGCAGTTCTTC. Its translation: CASSRLGQGTYNEQFF.

This CDR3 reads CASSLGIDSASSGNTIYF. CDR3 nucleotides: TGCGCCAGCAGCTTGGGGATCGACAGTGCGAGCTCTGGAAACACCATATATTTT. The chain carries TRBV5-1 and TRBJ1-3, with a tentative D call TRBD1 (5 bases). This CDR3 is 18 amino acids long. Trimming stripped 0 bases from V and 0 bases from J, with 16 bases between. Germline V gene data show CDR1 as SGHRS and CDR2 as YFSETQ.

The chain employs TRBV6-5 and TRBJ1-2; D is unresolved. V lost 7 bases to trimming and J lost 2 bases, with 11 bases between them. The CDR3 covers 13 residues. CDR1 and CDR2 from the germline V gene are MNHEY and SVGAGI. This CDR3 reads CASISQINYGYTF. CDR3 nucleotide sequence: TGTGCCAGCATCTCTCAGATAAACTATGGCTACACCTTC.

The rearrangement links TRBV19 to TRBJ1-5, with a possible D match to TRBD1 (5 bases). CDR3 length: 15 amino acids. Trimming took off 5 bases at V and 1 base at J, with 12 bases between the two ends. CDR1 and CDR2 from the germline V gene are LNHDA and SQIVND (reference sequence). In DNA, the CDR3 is TGTGCCAGTAGTGGAGCGGAGGGGAGCAATCAGCCCCAGCATTTT. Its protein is CASSGAEGSNQPQHF.

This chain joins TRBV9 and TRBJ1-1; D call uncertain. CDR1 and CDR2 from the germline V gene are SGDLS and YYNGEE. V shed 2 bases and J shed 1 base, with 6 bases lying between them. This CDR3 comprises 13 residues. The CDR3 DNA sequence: TGTGCCAGCAGCGTCAGTCAGAACACTGAAGCTTTCTTT. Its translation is CASSVSQNTEAFF.

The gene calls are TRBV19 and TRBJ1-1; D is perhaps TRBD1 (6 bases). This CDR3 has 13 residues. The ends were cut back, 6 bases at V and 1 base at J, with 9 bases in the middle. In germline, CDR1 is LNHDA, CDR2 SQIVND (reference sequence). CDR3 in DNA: TGTGCCAGTAGCCTACAGGGGAACACTGAAGCTTTCTTT. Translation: CASSLQGNTEAFF.

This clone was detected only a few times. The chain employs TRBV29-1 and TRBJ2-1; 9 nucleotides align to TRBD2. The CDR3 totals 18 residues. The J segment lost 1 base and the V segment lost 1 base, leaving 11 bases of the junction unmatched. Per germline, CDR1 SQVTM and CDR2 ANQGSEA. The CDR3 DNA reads TGCAGCGTTGAAGGAATAGCGGGAGAATGGGGTTCCTACAATGAGCAGTTCTTC. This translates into CSVEGIAGEWGSYNEQFF.

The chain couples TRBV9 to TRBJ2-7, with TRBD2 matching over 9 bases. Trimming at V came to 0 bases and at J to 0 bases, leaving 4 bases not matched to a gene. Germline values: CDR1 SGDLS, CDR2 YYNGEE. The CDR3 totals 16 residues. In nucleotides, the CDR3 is TGTGCCAGCAGCGTAGCCGTTAGCGGGAGCTCCTACGAGCAGTACTTC. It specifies CASSVAVSGSSYEQYF.

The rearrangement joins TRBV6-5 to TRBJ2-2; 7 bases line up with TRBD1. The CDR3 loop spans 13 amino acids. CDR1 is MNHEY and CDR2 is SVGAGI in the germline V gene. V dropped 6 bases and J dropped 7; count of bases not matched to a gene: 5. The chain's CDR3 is CASRRTGGGELFF. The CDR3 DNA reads TGTGCCAGCAGAAGGACAGGAGGCGGGGAGCTGTTTTTT.

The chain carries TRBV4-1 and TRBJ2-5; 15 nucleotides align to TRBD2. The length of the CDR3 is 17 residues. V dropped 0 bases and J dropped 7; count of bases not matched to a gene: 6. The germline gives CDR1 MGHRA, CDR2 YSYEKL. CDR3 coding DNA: TGCGCCAGCAGCCAAGATAGGACTAGCGGGGGGGCCGGGACCCAGTACTTC. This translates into CASSQDRTSGGAGTQYF.

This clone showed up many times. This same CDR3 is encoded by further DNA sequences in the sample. The CDR3, as DNA: TGTGCCAGCAGCTTAGACAGGGACACTGAAGCTTTCTTT. Amino acids: CASSLDRDTEAFF. The rearrangement uses TRBV11-2 and TRBJ1-1, with a possible D match to TRBD1 (5 bases). With 0 bases removed from V and 3 bases from J, the gap between germline ends came to 5 bases. The CDR3 covers 13 residues. Germline V lookup: CDR1 SGHAT, CDR2 FQNNGV.

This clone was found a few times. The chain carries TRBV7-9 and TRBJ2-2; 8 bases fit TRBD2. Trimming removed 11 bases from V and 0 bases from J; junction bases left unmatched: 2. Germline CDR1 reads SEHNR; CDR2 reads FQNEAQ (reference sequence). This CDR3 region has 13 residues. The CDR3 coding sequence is TGTGCCCCGGGAGGGGCGAACACCGGGGAGCTGTTTTTT. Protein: CAPGGANTGELFF.

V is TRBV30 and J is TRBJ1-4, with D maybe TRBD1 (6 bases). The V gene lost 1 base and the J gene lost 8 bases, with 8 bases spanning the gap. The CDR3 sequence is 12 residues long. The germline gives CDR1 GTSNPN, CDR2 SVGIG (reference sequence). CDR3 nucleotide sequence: TGTGCCTGGAGTGGTGGACAGGAAAAACTGTTTTTT. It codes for CAWSGGQEKLFF.

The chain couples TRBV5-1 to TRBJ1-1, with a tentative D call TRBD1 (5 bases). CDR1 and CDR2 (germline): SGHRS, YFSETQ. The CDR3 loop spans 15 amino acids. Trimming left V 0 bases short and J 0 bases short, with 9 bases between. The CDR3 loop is CASSLVDTMNTEAFF. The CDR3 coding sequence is TGCGCCAGCAGCTTGGTGGACACAATGAACACTGAAGCTTTCTTT. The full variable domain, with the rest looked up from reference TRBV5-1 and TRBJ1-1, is KAGVTQTPRYLIKTRGQQVTLSCSPISGHRSVSWYQQTPGQGLQFLFEYFSETQRNKGNFPGRFSGRQFSNSRSEMNVSTLELGDSALYLCASSLVDTMNTEAFFGQGTRLTVV.